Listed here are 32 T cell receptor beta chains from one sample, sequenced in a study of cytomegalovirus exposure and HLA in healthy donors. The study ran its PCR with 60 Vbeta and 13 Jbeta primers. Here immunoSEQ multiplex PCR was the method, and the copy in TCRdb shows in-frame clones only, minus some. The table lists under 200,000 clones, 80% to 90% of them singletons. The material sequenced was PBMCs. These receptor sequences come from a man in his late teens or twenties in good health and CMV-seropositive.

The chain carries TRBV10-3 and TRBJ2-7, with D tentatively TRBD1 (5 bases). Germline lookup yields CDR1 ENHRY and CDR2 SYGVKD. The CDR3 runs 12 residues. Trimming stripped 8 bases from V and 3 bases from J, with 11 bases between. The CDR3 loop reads CAISATDYEQYF. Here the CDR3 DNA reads TGTGCCATCTCTGCGACAGACTACGAGCAGTACTTC.

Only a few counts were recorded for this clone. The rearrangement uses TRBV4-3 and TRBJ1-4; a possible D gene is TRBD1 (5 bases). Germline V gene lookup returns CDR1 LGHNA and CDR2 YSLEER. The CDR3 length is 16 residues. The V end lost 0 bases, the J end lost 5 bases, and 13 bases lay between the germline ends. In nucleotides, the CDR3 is TGCGCCAGCAGCCAAGACAGGGCCCCGAGAAATGAAAAACTGTTTTTT. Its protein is CASSQDRAPRNEKLFF.

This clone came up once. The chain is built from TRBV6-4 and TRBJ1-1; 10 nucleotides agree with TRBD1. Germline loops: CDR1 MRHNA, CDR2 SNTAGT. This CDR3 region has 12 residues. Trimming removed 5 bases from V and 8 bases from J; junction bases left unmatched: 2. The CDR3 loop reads CASSPGQGEAFF. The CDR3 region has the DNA TGTGCCAGCAGTCCGGGACAGGGGGAAGCTTTCTTT.

The CDR3 here is CASSQESLNTEAFF. CDR3 nucleotides: TGCGCCAGCAGCCAAGAAAGCTTGAACACTGAAGCTTTCTTT. The V and J genes are TRBV4-1 and TRBJ1-1; no clear D gene. V dropped 0 bases and J dropped 0 bases, with 5 bases sitting between them. Germline V CDR1 and CDR2: MGHRA, YSYEKL. This CDR3 comprises 14 residues.

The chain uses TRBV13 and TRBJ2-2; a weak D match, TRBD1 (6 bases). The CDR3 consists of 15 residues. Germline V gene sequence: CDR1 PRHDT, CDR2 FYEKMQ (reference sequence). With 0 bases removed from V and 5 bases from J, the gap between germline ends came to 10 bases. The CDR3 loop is CASSLGSQGTGELFF. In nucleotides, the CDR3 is TGTGCCAGCAGCTTAGGATCACAGGGAACCGGGGAGCTGTTTTTT. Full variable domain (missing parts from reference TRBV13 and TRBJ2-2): AAGVIQSPRHLIKEKRETATLKCYPIPRHDTVYWYQQGPGQDPQFLISFYEKMQSDKGSIPDRFSAQQFSDYHSELNMSSLELGDSALYFCASSLGSQGTGELFFGEGSRLTVL.

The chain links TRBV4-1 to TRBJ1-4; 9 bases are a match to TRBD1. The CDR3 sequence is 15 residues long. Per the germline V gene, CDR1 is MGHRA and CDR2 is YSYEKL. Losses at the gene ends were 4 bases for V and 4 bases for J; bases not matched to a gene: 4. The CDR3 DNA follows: TGCGCCAGCAGCCTCCGGGACAGGGATAATGAAAAACTGTTTTTT. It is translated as CASSLRDRDNEKLFF.

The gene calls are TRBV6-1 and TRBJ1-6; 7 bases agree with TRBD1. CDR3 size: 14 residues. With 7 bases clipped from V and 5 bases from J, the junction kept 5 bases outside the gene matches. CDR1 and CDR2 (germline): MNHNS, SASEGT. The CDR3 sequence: CASTIQGNNSPLHF. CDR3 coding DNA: TGTGCCAGCACCATACAGGGGAATAATTCACCCCTCCACTTT.

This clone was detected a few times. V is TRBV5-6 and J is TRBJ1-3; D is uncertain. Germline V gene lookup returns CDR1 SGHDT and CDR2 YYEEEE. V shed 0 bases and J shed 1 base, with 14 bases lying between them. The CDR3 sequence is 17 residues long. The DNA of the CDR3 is TGTGCCAGCAGCTTGGTACCGGGGTCCTTTTCTGGAAACACCATATATTTT. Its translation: CASSLVPGSFSGNTIYF.

The CDR3 DNA follows: TGTGCCAGCAGTCTGCAGGGGGGCTACGAGCAGTACTTC. Its translation is CASSLQGGYEQYF. This chain joins TRBV27 and TRBJ2-7; possibly TRBD1 for D (7 bases). V shed 5 bases and J shed 3 bases, with 11 bases lying between them. The CDR3 is 13 residues long. CDR1 is MNHEY, CDR2 SMNVEV, per germline (reference sequence).

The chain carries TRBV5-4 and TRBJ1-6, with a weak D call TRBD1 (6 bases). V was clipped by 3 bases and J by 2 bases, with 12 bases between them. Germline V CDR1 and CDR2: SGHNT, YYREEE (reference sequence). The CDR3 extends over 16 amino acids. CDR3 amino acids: CASSSRGGPYNSPLHF. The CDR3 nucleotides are TGTGCCAGCAGCTCCCGGGGGGGGCCCTATAATTCACCCCTCCACTTT.

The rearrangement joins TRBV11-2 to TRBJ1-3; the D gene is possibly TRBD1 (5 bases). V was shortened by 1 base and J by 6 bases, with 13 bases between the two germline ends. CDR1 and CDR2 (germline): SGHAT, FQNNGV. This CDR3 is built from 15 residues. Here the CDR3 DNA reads TGTGCCAGCAGCTTAGTTCGGGGGTTGGTAAACACCATATATTTT. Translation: CASSLVRGLVNTIYF. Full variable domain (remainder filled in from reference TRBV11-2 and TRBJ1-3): EAGVAQSPRYKIIEKRQSVAFWCNPISGHATLYWYQQILGQGPKLLIQFQNNGVVDDSQLPKDRFSAERLKGVDSTLKIQPAKLEDSAVYLCASSLVRGLVNTIYFGEGSWLTVV.

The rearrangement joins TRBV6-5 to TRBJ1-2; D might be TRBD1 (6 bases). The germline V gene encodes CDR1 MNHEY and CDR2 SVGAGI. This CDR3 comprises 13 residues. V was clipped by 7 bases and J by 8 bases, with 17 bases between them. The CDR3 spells CASTLTQGRGYTF. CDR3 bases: TGTGCCAGCACTCTAACACAGGGACGAGGCTACACCTTC.

The CDR3 loop reads CASSTSGTGFIYGYTF. CDR3 DNA: TGTGCCAGTAGTACCTCCGGGACAGGGTTTATCTATGGCTACACCTTC. The rearrangement links TRBV19 to TRBJ1-2, with TRBD1 identical over 9 bases. Germline loops: CDR1 LNHDA, CDR2 SQIVND (reference sequence). The V and J ends lost 4 bases and 4 bases, in that order; junction bases with no gene match: 10. This CDR3 region has 16 residues.

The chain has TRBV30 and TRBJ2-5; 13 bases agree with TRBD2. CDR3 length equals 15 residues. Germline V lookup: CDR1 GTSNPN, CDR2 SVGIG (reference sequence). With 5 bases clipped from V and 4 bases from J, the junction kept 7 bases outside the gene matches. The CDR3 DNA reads TGTGCCTGGTGCACTAGCGGGGGGGCGGTAGAGACCCAGTACTTC. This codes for CAWCTSGGAVETQYF.

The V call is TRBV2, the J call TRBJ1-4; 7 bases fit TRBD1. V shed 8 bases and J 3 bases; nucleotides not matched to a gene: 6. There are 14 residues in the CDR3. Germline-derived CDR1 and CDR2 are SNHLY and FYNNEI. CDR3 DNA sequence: TGTGCCAGCGCCTCAGGGGGATCTAATGAAAAACTGTTTTTT. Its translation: CASASGGSNEKLFF.

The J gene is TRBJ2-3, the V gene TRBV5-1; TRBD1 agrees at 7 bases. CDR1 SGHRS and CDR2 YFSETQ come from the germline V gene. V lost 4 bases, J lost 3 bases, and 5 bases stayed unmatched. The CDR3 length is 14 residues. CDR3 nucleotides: TGCGCCAGCAGCAGAGGGACAGAGACAGATACGCAGTATTTT. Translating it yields CASSRGTETDTQYF. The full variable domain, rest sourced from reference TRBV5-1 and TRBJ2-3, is KAGVTQTPRYLIKTRGQQVTLSCSPISGHRSVSWYQQTPGQGLQFLFEYFSETQRNKGNFPGRFSGRQFSNSRSEMNVSTLELGDSALYLCASSRGTETDTQYFGPGTRLTVL.

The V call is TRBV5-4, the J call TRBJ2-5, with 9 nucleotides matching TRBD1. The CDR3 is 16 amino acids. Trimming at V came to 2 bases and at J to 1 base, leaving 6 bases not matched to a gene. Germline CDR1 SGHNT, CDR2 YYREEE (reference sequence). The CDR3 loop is CASSLMPGQGQETQYF. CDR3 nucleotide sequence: TGTGCCAGCAGCTTAATGCCGGGACAGGGCCAAGAGACCCAGTACTTC.

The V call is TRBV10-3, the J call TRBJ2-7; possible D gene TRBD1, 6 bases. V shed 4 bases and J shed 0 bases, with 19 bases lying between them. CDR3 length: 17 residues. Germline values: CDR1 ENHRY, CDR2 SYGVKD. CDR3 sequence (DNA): TGTGCCATCAGTGGCCTGTCATCGGGACATAACTCCTACGAGCAGTACTTC. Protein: CAISGLSSGHNSYEQYF.

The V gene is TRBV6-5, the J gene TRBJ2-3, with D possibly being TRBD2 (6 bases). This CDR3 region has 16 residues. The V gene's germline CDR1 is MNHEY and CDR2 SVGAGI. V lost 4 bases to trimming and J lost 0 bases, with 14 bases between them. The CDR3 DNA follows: TGTGCCAGCAGTTTTTCTCGGCGGGGCAGCACAGATACGCAGTATTTT. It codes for CASSFSRRGSTDTQYF.

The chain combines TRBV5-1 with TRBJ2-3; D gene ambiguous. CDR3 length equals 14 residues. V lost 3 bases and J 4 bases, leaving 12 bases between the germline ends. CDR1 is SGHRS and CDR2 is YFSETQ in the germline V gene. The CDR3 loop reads CASSSTAPADTQYF. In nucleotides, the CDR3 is TGCGCCAGCAGCTCAACAGCACCCGCAGATACGCAGTATTTT.

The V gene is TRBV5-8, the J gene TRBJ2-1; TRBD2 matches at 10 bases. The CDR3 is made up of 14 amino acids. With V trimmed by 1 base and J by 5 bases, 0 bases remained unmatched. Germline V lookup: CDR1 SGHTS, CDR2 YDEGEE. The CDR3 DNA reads TGTGCCAGCAGCTTGAGCGGGGGGGACAATGAGCAGTTCTTC. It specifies CASSLSGGDNEQFF.

CDR3 sequence (DNA): TGTGCCAGCGTTCAGGGGTGGTGGGCTTTCTTT. Protein: CASVQGWWAFF. The chain links TRBV14 to TRBJ1-1; a possible D gene is TRBD1 (6 bases). Germline V lookup: CDR1 SGHDN, CDR2 FVKESK. The CDR3 spans 11 residues. Trimming pared 8 bases from V and 11 bases from J, leaving 15 bases between.

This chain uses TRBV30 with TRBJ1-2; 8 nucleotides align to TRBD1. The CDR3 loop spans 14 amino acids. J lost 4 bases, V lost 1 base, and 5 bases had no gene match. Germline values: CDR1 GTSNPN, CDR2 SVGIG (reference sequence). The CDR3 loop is CAWSGDRGPYGYTF. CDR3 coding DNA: TGTGCCTGGAGTGGTGACAGGGGACCCTATGGCTACACCTTC.

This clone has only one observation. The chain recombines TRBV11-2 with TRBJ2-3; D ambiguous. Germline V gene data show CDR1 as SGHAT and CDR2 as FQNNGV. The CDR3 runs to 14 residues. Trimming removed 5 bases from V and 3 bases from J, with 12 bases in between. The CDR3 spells CASSPTYSTDTQYF. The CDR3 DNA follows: TGTGCCAGCAGCCCGACTTACTCTACAGATACGCAGTATTTT. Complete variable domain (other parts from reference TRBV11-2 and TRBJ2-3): EAGVAQSPRYKIIEKRQSVAFWCNPISGHATLYWYQQILGQGPKLLIQFQNNGVVDDSQLPKDRFSAERLKGVDSTLKIQPAKLEDSAVYLCASSPTYSTDTQYFGPGTRLTVL.

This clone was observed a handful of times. The CDR3 sequence: CASSRTGSHEQYF. CDR3 nucleotides: TGTGCCAGCAGCCGGACAGGGTCCCACGAGCAGTACTTC. The rearrangement joins TRBV5-6 to TRBJ2-7; 8 positions agree with TRBD1. This CDR3 is 13 amino acids long. CDR1 SGHDT and CDR2 YYEEEE come from the germline V gene. The V and J ends lost 4 bases and 5 bases, in that order; junction bases with no gene match: 5.

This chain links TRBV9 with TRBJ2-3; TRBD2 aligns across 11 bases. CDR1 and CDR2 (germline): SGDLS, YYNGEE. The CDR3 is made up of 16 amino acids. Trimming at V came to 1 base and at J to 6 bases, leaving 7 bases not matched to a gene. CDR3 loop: CASSVTASGGHDTQYF. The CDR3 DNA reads TGTGCCAGCAGCGTAACCGCTAGCGGGGGGCATGATACGCAGTATTTT. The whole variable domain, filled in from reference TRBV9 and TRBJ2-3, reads DSGVTQTPKHLITATGQRVTLRCSPRSGDLSVYWYQQSLDQGLQFLIQYYNGEERAKGNILERFSAQQFPDLHSELNLSSLELGDSALYFCASSVTASGGHDTQYFGPGTRLTVL.

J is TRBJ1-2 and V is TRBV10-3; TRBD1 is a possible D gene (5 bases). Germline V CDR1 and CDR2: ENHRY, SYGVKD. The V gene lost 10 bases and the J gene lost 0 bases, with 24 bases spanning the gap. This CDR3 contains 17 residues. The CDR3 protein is CASRPSTGRATNYGYTF. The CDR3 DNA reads TGTGCCAGTCGGCCCTCAACAGGACGGGCGACTAACTATGGCTACACCTTC.

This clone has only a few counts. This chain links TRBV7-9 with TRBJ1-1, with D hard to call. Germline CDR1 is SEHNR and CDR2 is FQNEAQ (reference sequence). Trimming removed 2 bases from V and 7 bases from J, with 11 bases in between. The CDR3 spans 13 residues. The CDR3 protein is CASSLPLLDEAFF. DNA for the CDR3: TGTGCCAGCAGCTTACCCCTTCTAGATGAAGCTTTCTTT.

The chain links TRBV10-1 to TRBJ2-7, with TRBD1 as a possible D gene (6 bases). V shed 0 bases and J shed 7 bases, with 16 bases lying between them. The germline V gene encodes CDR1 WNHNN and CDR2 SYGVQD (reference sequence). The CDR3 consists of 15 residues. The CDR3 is CASSESRGTAVEQYF. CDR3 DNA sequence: TGCGCCAGCAGTGAGTCGAGGGGGACCGCAGTGGAGCAGTACTTC.

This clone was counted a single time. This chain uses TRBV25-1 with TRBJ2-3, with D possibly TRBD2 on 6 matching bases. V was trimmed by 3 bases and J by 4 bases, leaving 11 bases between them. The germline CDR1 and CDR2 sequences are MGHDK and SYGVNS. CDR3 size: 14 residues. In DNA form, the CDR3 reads TGTGCCAGCAGTGATTTTAGGGAGGCAGATACGCAGTATTTT. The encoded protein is CASSDFREADTQYF.

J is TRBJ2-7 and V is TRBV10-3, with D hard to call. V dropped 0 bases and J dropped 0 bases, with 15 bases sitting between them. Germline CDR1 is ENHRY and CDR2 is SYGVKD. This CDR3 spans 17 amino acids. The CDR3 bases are TGTGCCATCAGTGAGTCCCGAGACCAGGTCAGCTCCTACGAGCAGTACTTC. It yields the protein CAISESRDQVSSYEQYF.

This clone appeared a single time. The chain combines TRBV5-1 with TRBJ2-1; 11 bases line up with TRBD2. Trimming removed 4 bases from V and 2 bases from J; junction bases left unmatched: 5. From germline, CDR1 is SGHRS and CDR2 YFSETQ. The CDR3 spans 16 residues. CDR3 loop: CASSSELAGAYNEQFF. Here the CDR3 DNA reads TGCGCCAGCAGCAGCGAACTAGCGGGGGCCTACAATGAGCAGTTCTTC.